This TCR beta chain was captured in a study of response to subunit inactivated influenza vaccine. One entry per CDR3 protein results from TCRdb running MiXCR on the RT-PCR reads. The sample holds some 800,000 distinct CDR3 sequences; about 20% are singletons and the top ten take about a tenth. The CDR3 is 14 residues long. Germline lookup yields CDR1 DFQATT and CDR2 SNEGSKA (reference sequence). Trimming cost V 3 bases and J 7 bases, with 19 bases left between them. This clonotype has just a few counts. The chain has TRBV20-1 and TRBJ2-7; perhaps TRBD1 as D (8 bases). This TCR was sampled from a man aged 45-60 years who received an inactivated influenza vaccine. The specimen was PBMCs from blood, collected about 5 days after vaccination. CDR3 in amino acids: CSARRQGRGSEQYF. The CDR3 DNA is TGCAGTGCTAGGCGACAGGGGAGGGGTAGTGAGCAGTACTTC.